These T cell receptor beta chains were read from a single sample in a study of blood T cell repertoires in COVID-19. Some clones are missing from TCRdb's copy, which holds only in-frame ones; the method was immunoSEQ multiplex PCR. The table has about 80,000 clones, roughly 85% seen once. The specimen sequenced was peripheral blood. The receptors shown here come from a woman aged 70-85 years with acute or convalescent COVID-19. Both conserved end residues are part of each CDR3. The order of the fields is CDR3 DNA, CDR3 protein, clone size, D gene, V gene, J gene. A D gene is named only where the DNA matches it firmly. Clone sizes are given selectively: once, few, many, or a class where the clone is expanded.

DNA: TGTGCCAGCAGCTTAGAGACAGGGGGCAACACCGGGGAGCTGTTTTTT
CDR3: CASSLETGGNTGELFF
size: .
D: TRBD1
V: TRBV7-9
J: TRBJ2-2

DNA: TGCGCCAGCAGTGATCTAGGGACTAGCGGGAGCGAGGAGCAGTTCTTC
CDR3: CASSDLGTSGSEEQFF
size: .
D: TRBD2
V: TRBV10-1
J: TRBJ2-1

DNA: TGTGCCAGTAGTATTGTGGGACAGCGATACACTGAAGCTTTCTTT
CDR3: CASSIVGQRYTEAFF
size: .
D: TRBD1
V: TRBV19
J: TRBJ1-1

DNA: TGTGCCAGCAGCTTTGCGACTAGCACGGATGAGCAGTTCTTC
CDR3: CASSFATSTDEQFF
size: many
D: TRBD2
V: TRBV7-9
J: TRBJ2-1

DNA: TGTGCCAGCAGGCCGGACCAAGGGAGAATTAATTCACCCCTCCACTTT
CDR3: CASRPDQGRINSPLHF
size: .
D: .
V: TRBV27
J: TRBJ1-6

DNA: TGTGCCAGCAGTAGGTGGGCTTCAACAGATACGCAGTATTTT
CDR3: CASSRWASTDTQYF
size: .
D: .
V: TRBV27
J: TRBJ2-3

DNA: TGTGCCAGCAGCCACGGGGAGAACACTGAAGCTTTCTTT
CDR3: CASSHGENTEAFF
size: few
D: .
V: TRBV27
J: TRBJ1-1

DNA: TGTGCCTGGAGTTTGGGGGGCGAGCAGTACTTC
CDR3: CAWSLGGEQYF
size: .
D: .
V: TRBV30
J: TRBJ2-7

DNA: TGTGCCAGCAGCCCCCCGGGACAGGGGACCAACTCTGGAAACACCATATATTTT
CDR3: CASSPPGQGTNSGNTIYF
size: .
D: TRBD1
V: TRBV25-1
J: TRBJ1-3

DNA: TGTGCCAGCAGTTATTACGGGACTAGGAACGAGCAGTACTTC
CDR3: CASSYYGTRNEQYF
size: .
D: TRBD2
V: TRBV6-6
J: TRBJ2-7

DNA: TGTGCCAGCAGCTTAGTATCGGGTACAATTGAGACCCAGTACTTC
CDR3: CASSLVSGTIETQYF
size: .
D: .
V: TRBV7-2
J: TRBJ2-5

DNA: TGCGCCAGCAGCGGCGGGCTAGGTATGGATGAGCAGTTCTTC
CDR3: CASSGGLGMDEQFF
size: .
D: .
V: TRBV5-1
J: TRBJ2-1

DNA: TGTGCCAGCAGCCAAGATATCGGTTTTGAGCAGTTCTTC
CDR3: CASSQDIGFEQFF
size: .
D: .
V: TRBV3-1/TRBV3-2
J: TRBJ2-1

DNA: TGTGCCATCGGGGGATCGGGACAGGCCAATGAGCAGTTCTTC
CDR3: CAIGGSGQANEQFF
size: .
D: TRBD1
V: TRBV10-3
J: TRBJ2-1

DNA: TGTGCCAGCAGTGTGTTGCAGGGGACAGGGCCCCAGCATTTT
CDR3: CASSVLQGTGPQHF
size: .
D: TRBD1
V: TRBV2
J: TRBJ1-5

DNA: TGTGCCAGCAGTGCAAGACAGGGGAGGCATCAGCCCCAGCATTTT
CDR3: CASSARQGRHQPQHF
size: .
D: TRBD1
V: TRBV27
J: TRBJ1-5

DNA: TGTGCCAGCTCACCAATAGCGGGGTCGAACACCGGGGAGCTGTTTTTT
CDR3: CASSPIAGSNTGELFF
size: .
D: TRBD2
V: TRBV18
J: TRBJ2-2

DNA: TGTGCCAGCAGTGAGTCAACTGGGGCCAACGTCCTGACTTTC
CDR3: CASSESTGANVLTF
size: .
D: .
V: TRBV6-1
J: TRBJ2-6

DNA: TGTGCCACCAGCAGAGATCAGGGATACACCGGGGAGCTGTTTTTT
CDR3: CATSRDQGYTGELFF
size: .
D: .
V: TRBV15
J: TRBJ2-2

DNA: TGTGCCAGTAGTATAAGGGGCAGGGGGCGTATGTTGCAGCCCCAGCATTTT
CDR3: CASSIRGRGRMLQPQHF
size: .
D: TRBD1
V: TRBV19
J: TRBJ1-5

DNA: TGTGCCAGCAGCCGGGGGACAGGCTCCTACAATGAGCAGTTCTTC
CDR3: CASSRGTGSYNEQFF
size: .
D: TRBD1
V: TRBV3-1/TRBV3-2
J: TRBJ2-1